This entry lists 21 T cell receptor beta chains sequenced from one sample in a study of blood T cell repertoires in COVID-19. Clones were read by immunoSEQ multiplex PCR, and TCRdb kept only the in-frame ones, dropping some. The data contain about 140,000 clones, around 80% of them singletons. The sequencing input was PBMCs or T cells enriched from blood (not recorded which). These receptors were obtained from a woman aged 18 to 35 who had been exposed to COVID-19.

The chain joins TRBV5-4 to TRBJ2-7; 8 bases line up with TRBD1. The germline gives CDR1 SGHNT, CDR2 YYREEE (reference sequence). The CDR3 sequence is 15 residues long. V gave up 4 bases and J gave up 1 base; unmatched junction bases: 7. The CDR3 sequence is CASSRGQGPSYEQYF. The DNA of the CDR3 is TGTGCCAGCAGCCGCGGACAGGGTCCGTCCTACGAGCAGTACTTC.

The genes are TRBV7-6 and TRBJ1-2; tentatively, D is TRBD1 (5 bases). V shed 5 bases and J shed 1 base, with 11 bases lying between them. Germline V gene lookup returns CDR1 SGHVS and CDR2 FNYEAQ. The CDR3 has 14 residues. The CDR3 reads CASSAGVFNYGYTF. For the CDR3, the DNA is TGTGCCAGCAGCGCGGGGGTTTTTAACTATGGCTACACCTTC.

As for this clone: An end of the junction does not agree with germline; a read error may underlie this. This chain joins TRBV11-3 and TRBJ2-5; 7 bases map to TRBD1. The V gene's germline CDR1 is SGHNT and CDR2 YENEEA. CDR3 length: 12 residues. CDR3 region: CASSLSSGQLNF. The CDR3 DNA follows: TGTGCCAGCAGCTTAAGTTCGGGACAGCTCAACTTC.

The V gene is TRBV2, the J gene TRBJ2-1; TRBD2 agrees at 7 bases. Germline V gene sequence: CDR1 SNHLY, CDR2 FYNNEI. V lost 10 bases to trimming and J lost 0 bases; unmatched junction nucleotides: 6. This CDR3 has 14 residues. The CDR3 reads CATDGGSSYNEQFF. In DNA, the CDR3 is TGTGCCACCGACGGCGGGAGCTCCTACAATGAGCAGTTCTTC.

V usage is TRBV30 and J usage is TRBJ2-3; D gene unclear. The CDR3 is 12 residues long. The germline V gene encodes CDR1 GTSNPN and CDR2 SVGIG (reference sequence). V lost 5 bases, J lost 1 base, and 7 bases lay in between. CDR3 DNA sequence: TGTGCCTGGGCCGAGGGCACAGATACGCAGTATTTT. Translated, it gives CAWAEGTDTQYF.

V and J are TRBV4-3 and TRBJ1-4; weak D call: TRBD1 (5 bases). Trimming pared 0 bases from V and 8 bases from J, leaving 16 bases between. This CDR3 comprises 16 residues. The V gene's germline CDR1 is LGHNA and CDR2 YSLEER. CDR3 region: CASSQDLAQGAEKLFF. The CDR3 DNA reads TGCGCCAGCAGCCAAGATTTGGCTCAGGGTGCGGAAAAACTGTTTTTT.

This chain uses TRBV5-1 with TRBJ2-1; maybe TRBD2 (5 bases). Trimming left V 4 bases short and J 8 bases short, with 10 bases between. Looked up from germline, CDR1 is SGHRS and CDR2 is YFSETQ. This CDR3 is built from 12 residues. The CDR3 here is CASSLGLDEQFF. Written as DNA, the CDR3 is TGCGCCAGCAGCCTAGGACTCGATGAGCAGTTCTTC.

This chain connects TRBV9 to TRBJ2-2, with 9 bases that match TRBD2. The CDR3 extends over 16 amino acids. Per the germline V gene, CDR1 is SGDLS and CDR2 is YYNGEE. With V trimmed by 0 bases and J by 4 bases, 4 bases remained unmatched. As DNA, the CDR3 is TGTGCCAGCAGCGTAGGTGGTAGCGGGAGCACCGGGGAGCTGTTTTTT. This codes for CASSVGGSGSTGELFF.

The chain recombines TRBV5-4 with TRBJ1-2, with 8 positions matching TRBD1. The germline gives CDR1 SGHNT, CDR2 YYREEE (reference sequence). The CDR3 contains 14 residues. Trimming at V came to 4 bases and at J to 6 bases, leaving 8 bases not matched to a gene. The CDR3 coding sequence is TGTGCCAGCAGCAAGTGGGACAGGATTAATGGCTACACCTTC. Protein product: CASSKWDRINGYTF.

This clone was picked up a small number of times. J is TRBJ1-5 and V is TRBV18, with D possibly being TRBD1 (5 bases). CDR3 length equals 14 residues. CDR1 and CDR2 from the germline V gene are KGHSH and LQKENI. The V end lost 3 bases, the J end lost 7 bases, and 13 bases lay between the germline ends. CDR3 nucleotides: TGTGCCAGCTCACCGGACACGCGGGACCAGCCCCAGCATTTT. Its protein product is CASSPDTRDQPQHF.

The rearrangement joins TRBV7-6 to TRBJ2-7; 7 nucleotides align to TRBD1. CDR3 length equals 15 residues. Per the germline V gene, CDR1 is SGHVS and CDR2 is FNYEAQ. Germline trimming cut 4 bases from V and 9 bases from J; bases unmatched to any gene: 15. The CDR3 sequence: CASSSPWDRGVRQYF. In DNA, the CDR3 is TGTGCCAGCAGCTCCCCTTGGGACAGAGGGGTGAGGCAGTACTTC.

This clone was observed once. The gene calls are TRBV24-1 and TRBJ1-2, with D perhaps TRBD1 (6 bases). The CDR3 is 21 amino acids. CDR1 and CDR2 (germline): KGHDR, SFDVKD. Trimming cost V 1 base and J 1 base, with 27 bases left between them. This CDR3 is CATSDLQGPLKSLSLNYGYTF. The CDR3 DNA follows: TGTGCCACCAGTGATTTACAGGGTCCCCTGAAGTCTTTGTCGCTTAACTATGGCTACACCTTC.

This sequence joins TRBV9 and TRBJ2-1; D is unclear. Per germline, CDR1 SGDLS and CDR2 YYNGEE. CDR3 length: 21 amino acids. Trimming shortened V by 0 bases and J by 2 bases, and 27 bases separated the two germline ends. The CDR3 DNA reads as TGTGCCAGCAGCGTAGAACCCACCTCGACACGCCGTCGACGGACCTACAATGAGCAGTTCTTC. It yields the protein CASSVEPTSTRRRRTYNEQFF.

The chain carries TRBV6-5 and TRBJ1-2; D possibly corresponds to TRBD1 (6 bases). V was shortened by 5 bases and J by 2 bases, with 15 bases between the two germline ends. This CDR3 is built from 15 residues. CDR1 and CDR2 from the germline V gene are MNHEY and SVGAGI. As DNA, the CDR3 is TGTGCCAGCAGTCTTATGACAGGCCCAAACTATGGCTACACCTTC. Protein sequence: CASSLMTGPNYGYTF.

J is TRBJ2-7 and V is TRBV7-9, with 10 bases fitting TRBD1. The CDR3 has 14 amino acids. The V gene end was trimmed by 6 bases and the J gene end by 3 bases; junction bases not matched to a gene: 5. Germline CDR1 and CDR2: SEHNR and FQNEAQ (reference sequence). CDR3 residues: CASRFGQGVYEQYF. The CDR3 DNA reads TGTGCCAGCAGATTCGGACAGGGGGTCTACGAGCAGTACTTC.

The chain has TRBV7-9 and TRBJ2-7; 7 positions agree with TRBD2. V lost 1 base and J lost 2; bases outside the gene matches: 5. The CDR3 is 15 residues long. In germline, CDR1 is SEHNR, CDR2 FQNEAQ (reference sequence). The CDR3 region has the DNA TGTGCCAGCAGCTTAGACGGGGGAGGGGCCTACGAGCAGTACTTC. This translates into CASSLDGGGAYEQYF. The complete variable domain, with remaining parts taken from reference TRBV7-9 and TRBJ2-7, reads DTGVSQNPRHKITKRGQNVTFRCDPISEHNRLYWYRQTLGQGPEFLTYFQNEAQLEKSRLLSDRFSAERPKGSFSTLEIQRTEQGDSAMYLCASSLDGGGAYEQYFGPGTRLTVT.

The chain couples TRBV6-2 or TRBV6-3 to TRBJ2-5, with 8 bases aligning to TRBD2. Germline lookup yields CDR1 MNHEY and CDR2 SVGEGT. V shed 5 bases and J 1 base; nucleotides not matched to a gene: 3. The CDR3 is 14 amino acids. In nucleotides, the CDR3 is TGTGCCAGCAGTCCACTAGCGGCCCAAGAGACCCAGTACTTC. This sequence encodes CASSPLAAQETQYF.

There are a few counts of this clone. This chain connects TRBV12-3 or TRBV12-4 to TRBJ2-5; D is unresolved. This CDR3 comprises 13 residues. V gave up 4 bases and J gave up 5 bases, with 11 bases separating them. The CDR3 DNA reads as TGTGCCAGCAGTTCCCTAACGGTGGAGACCCAGTACTTC. Translated: CASSSLTVETQYF.

The rearrangement links TRBV7-9 to TRBJ1-1; D may be TRBD1 (5 bases). Trimming left V 5 bases short and J 1 base short, with 11 bases between. Per the germline V gene, CDR1 is SEHNR and CDR2 is FQNEAQ (reference sequence). CDR3 size: 14 residues. The CDR3 sequence: CASSGRVGNTEAFF. The CDR3 DNA reads as TGTGCCAGCAGCGGCAGGGTGGGGAACACTGAAGCTTTCTTT.

V gene TRBV3-1 (or the pseudogene TRBV3-2) combines with J gene TRBJ2-1; 12 bases match TRBD2. The V and J ends lost 4 bases and 10 bases, in that order; junction bases with no gene match: 11. The CDR3 is made up of 16 amino acids. Per the germline V gene, CDR1 is LGHDT and CDR2 is YNNKEL (reference sequence). CDR3 in DNA: TGTGCCAGCAGCCTCGACACCCGGACTAGCGGGACGGAGCAGTTCTTC. Its translation: CASSLDTRTSGTEQFF.

The chain joins TRBV9 to TRBJ2-6; 8 nucleotides align to TRBD1. Germline CDR1 and CDR2: SGDLS and YYNGEE. After removal of 0 bases from V and 0 bases from J, the junction contained 5 bases not matched to a gene. The CDR3 is 18 amino acids. Here the CDR3 reads CASSVGQGAGSGANVLTF. DNA of the CDR3: TGTGCCAGCAGCGTAGGGCAGGGGGCCGGCTCTGGGGCCAACGTCCTGACTTTC.